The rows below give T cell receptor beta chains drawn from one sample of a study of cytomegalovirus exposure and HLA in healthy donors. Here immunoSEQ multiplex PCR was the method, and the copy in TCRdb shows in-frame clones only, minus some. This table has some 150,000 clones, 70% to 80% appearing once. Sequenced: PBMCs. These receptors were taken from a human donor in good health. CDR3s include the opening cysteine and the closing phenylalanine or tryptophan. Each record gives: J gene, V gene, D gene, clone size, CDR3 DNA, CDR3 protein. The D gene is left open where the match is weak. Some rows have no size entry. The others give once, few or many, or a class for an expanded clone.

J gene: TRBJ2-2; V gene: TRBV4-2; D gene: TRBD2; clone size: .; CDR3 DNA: TGTGCCAGCAGCCAAGAAACTAGCGGGAGTGCCGGGGAGCTGTTTTTT; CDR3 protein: CASSQETSGSAGELFF
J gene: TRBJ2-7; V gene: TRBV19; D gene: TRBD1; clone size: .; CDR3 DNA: TGTGCCAGTAGCCGACAGGGGAGGTCCTACGAGCAGTACTTC; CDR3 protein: CASSRQGRSYEQYF
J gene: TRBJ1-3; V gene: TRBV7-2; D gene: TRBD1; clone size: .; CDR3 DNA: TGTGCCAGCAGCTCCGGGACAGGTGGAAACACCATATATTTT; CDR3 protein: CASSSGTGGNTIYF
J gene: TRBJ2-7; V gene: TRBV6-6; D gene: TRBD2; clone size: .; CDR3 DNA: TGTGCCAGCAGAGCCCTAGCGGAAGGGTCCTACGAGCAGTACTTC; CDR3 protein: CASRALAEGSYEQYF
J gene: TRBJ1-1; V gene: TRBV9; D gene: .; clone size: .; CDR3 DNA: TGTGCCAGCAGCGTACAGGGTGATACTGAAGCTTTCTTT; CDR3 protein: CASSVQGDTEAFF
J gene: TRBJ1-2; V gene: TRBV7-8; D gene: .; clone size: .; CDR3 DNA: TGTGCCAGCAGCTCCAGACAAAGTCCGGGGATATATGGCTACCCCTTC; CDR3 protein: CASSSRQSPGIYGYPF
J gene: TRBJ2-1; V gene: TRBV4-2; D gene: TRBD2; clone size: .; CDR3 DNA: TGTGCCAGCAGCCAAGTGGGGGGGTACAATGAGCAGTTCTTC; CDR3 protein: CASSQVGGYNEQFF
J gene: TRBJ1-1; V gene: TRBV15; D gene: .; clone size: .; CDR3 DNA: TGTGCCACCAGCAGGGGGGGAGTGAACACTGAAGCTTTCTTT; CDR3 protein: CATSRGGVNTEAFF
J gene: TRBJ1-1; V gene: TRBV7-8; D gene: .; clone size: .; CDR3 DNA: TGTGCCAGCAGGGGGGGTTGGGGTACTGAAGCTTTCTTT; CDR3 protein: CASRGGWGTEAFF
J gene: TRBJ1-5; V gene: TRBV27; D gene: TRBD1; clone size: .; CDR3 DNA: TGTGCCAGCAGTCCTCAGGGACAGGGAAGACGGAATCAGCCCCAGCATTTT; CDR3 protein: CASSPQGQGRRNQPQHF
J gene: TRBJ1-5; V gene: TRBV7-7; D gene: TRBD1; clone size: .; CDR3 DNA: TGTGCCAGCAGCTTCAGGGGGCGCAATCAGCCCCAGCATTTT; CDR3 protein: CASSFRGRNQPQHF
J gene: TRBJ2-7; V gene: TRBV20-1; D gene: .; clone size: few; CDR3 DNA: TGCAGTGCTCGCGATTACGAGCAGTACTTC; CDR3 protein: CSARDYEQYF
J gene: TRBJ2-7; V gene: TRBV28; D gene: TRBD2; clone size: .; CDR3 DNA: TGTGCCAGCAGTCCACTAGCGGGAGTCTACGAGCAGTACTTC; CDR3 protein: CASSPLAGVYEQYF
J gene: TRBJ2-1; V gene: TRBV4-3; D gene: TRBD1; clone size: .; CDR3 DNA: TGCGCCAGCAGCCAAGATGGACAGGATTTCAATGAGCAGTTCTTC; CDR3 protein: CASSQDGQDFNEQFF
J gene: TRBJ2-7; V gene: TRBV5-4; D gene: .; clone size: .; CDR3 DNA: TGTGCCAGCAGCTTACGGCTAGTCTCTGGCGAGCAGTACTTC; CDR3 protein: CASSLRLVSGEQYF
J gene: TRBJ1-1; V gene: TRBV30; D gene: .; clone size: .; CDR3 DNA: TGTGCCTGGAGTGTACAGGTCAAAGCTTTCTTT; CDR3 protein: CAWSVQVKAFF
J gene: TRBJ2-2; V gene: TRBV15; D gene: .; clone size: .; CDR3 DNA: TGTGCCACCAGCAGAGACAGGGGAGACACCGGGGAGCTGTTTTTT; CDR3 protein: CATSRDRGDTGELFF
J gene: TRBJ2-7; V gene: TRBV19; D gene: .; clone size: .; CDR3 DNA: TGTGCCAGTAAAAAGGAGGACAGCCTCTCCTACGAGCAGTACTTC; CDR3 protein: CASKKEDSLSYEQYF
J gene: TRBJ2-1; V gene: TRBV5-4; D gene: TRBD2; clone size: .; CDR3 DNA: TGTGCCAGCAGCTTGGGAGGACTAGCGGGAGTCAATGAGCAGTTCTTC; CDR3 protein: CASSLGGLAGVNEQFF
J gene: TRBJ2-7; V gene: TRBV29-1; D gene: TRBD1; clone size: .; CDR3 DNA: TGCAGCGTTGTGGGACAGGGGGACGAGCAGTACTTC; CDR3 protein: CSVVGQGDEQYF
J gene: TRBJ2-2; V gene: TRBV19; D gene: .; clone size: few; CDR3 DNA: TGTGCCAGTAGTATCCTGGGGGGAGGCGGGGAGCTGTTTTTT; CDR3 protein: CASSILGGGGELFF
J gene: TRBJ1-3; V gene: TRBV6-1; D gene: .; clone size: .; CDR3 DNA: TGTGCCAGCAGCCGGACAGACGGAAACACCATATATTTT; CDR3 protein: CASSRTDGNTIYF
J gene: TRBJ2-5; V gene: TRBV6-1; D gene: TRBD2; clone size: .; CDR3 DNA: TGTGCCAGCAGTGAACTATGGGAGGGGGAGACCCAGTACTTC; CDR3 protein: CASSELWEGETQYF
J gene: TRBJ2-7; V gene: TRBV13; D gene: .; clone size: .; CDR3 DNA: TGTGCCAGCAGCTTTCGGACAGTAAAGTACTTC; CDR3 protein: CASSFRTVKYF
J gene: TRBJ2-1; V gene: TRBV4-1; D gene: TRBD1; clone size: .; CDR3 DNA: TGCGCCAGCAGCCAAGACAGCGGGACAGGGTATTACAATGAGCAGTTCTTC; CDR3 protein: CASSQDSGTGYYNEQFF